This T cell receptor beta chain comes out of a study of beta chain features in type 1 diabetes. For the study at large: Age, gender and cell yields were alike across patients and healthy donors.

Points from the study as a whole: The VDJ junctions of type 1 diabetes patients carried fewer insertions and more deletions.

The V end was cut by 5 bases, the J end by 4 bases, with 14 bases between. Per the germline V gene, CDR1 is MGHRA and CDR2 is YSYEKL. The length of the CDR3 is 14 residues. The investigators reverse transcribed all of the isolated RNA, so they sequenced expressed TCRB transcripts. The table came from immunoSEQ multiplex PCR; TCRdb's copy has only in-frame clones and leaves some out. The data contain almost 350,000 clones, roughly 8% of them singletons. As concerns this clone: Antigen unknown.

This sequence was found in a woman aged 18-29 years in good health. Sequences were obtained from central memory CD4+ T cells from blood. This sequence joins TRBV4-1 and TRBJ2-5; D possibly corresponds to TRBD1 (5 bases). CDR3 loop: CASSAQIRGETQYF. CDR3 nucleotides: TGCGCCAGCAGCGCCCAAATAAGGGGAGAGACCCAGTACTTC.